This paragraph covers one T cell receptor (beta chain) sequence. Its antigen is not known. This entry is derived from a study of PD-1 blockade in classical Hodgkin lymphoma. Study information: Patients were treated with nivolumab at 3 mg/kg, and this was given intravenously every 2 weeks.

Time point of the sample: cycle 4 day 1 (C4D1), after five to seven weeks of nivolumab. Brentuximab vedotin exposure varied among the patients, all of whom had relapsed after autologous stem cell transplantation. Sequenced by immunoSEQ multiplex PCR; TCRdb stores in-frame clones only, minus some. The sample lists 100,000 or so clones; 89% were seen once. Whole-study results and caveats: Only CD4+ TCR diversity, not CD8+, had risen significantly by C4D1. Newly diagnosed patients reportedly trailed healthy donors in baseline TCR diversity.

CDR1 MNHNS and CDR2 SASEGT come from the germline V gene. The CDR3 consists of 15 residues. V gave up 3 bases and J gave up 6 bases, with 18 bases separating them. The origin of this receptor is a human donor with classical Hodgkin lymphoma. Sequencing was performed on peripheral blood mononuclear cells (PBMCs), taken before the fourth cycle of nivolumab. The chain employs TRBV6-1 and TRBJ2-7; D perhaps matches TRBD2 (5 bases). The CDR3 loop reads CASSDNNAGKGEQYF. In DNA, the CDR3 is TGTGCCAGCAGTGACAATAATGCCGGGAAGGGCGAGCAGTACTTC.